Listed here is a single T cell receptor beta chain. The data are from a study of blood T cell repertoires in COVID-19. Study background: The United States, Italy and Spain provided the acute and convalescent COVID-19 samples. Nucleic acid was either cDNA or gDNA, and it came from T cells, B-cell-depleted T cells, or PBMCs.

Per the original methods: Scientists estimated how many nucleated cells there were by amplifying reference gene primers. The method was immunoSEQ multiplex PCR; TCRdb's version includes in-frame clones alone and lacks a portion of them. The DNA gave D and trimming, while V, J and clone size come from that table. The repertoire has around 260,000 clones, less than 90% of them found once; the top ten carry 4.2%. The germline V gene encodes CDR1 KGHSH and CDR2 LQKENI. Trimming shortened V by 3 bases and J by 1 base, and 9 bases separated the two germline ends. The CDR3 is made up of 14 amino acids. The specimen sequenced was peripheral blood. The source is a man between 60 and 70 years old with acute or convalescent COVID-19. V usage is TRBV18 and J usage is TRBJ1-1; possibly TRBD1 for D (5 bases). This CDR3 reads CASSPRQQNTEAFF. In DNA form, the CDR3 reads TGTGCCAGCTCACCTCGACAGCAGAACACTGAAGCTTTCTTT.